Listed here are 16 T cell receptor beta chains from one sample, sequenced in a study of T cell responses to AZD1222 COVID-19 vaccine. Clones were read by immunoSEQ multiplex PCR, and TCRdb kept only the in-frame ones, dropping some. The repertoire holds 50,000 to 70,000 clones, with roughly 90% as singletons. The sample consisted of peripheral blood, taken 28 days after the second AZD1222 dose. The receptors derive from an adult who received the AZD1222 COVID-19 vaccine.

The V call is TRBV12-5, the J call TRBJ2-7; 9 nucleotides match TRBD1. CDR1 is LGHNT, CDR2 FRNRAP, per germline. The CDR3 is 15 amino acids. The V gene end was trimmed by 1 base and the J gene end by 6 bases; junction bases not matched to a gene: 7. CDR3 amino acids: CASGLAQGALREQYF. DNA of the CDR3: TGTGCTAGTGGTTTGGCACAGGGGGCACTTCGCGAGCAGTACTTC. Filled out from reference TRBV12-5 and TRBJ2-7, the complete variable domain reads DARVTQTPRHKVTEMGQEVTMRCQPILGHNTVFWYRQTMMQGLELLAYFRNRAPLDDSGMPKDRFSAEMPDATLATLKIQPSEPRDSAVYFCASGLAQGALREQYFGPGTRLTVT.

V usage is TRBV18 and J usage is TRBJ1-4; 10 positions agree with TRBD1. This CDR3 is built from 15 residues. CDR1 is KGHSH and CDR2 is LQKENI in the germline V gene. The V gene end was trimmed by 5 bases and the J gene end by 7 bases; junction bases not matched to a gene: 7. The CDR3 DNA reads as TGTGCCAGCTCAAATGACCGGGACAGGGGTGAAAAACTGTTTTTT. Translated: CASSNDRDRGEKLFF.

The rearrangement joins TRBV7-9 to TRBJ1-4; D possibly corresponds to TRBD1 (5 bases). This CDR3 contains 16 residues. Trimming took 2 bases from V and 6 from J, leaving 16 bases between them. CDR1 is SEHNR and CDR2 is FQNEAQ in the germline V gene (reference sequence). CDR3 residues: CASSLFGIRGDEKLFF. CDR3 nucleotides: TGTGCCAGCAGCTTATTTGGAATACGAGGGGATGAAAAACTGTTTTTT.

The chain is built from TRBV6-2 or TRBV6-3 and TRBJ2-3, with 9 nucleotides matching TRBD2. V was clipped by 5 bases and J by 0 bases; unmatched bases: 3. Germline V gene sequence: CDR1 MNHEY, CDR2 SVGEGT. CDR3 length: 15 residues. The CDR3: CASSDGTSSTDTQYF. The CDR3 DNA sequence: TGTGCCAGCAGTGACGGGACTAGCAGCACAGATACGCAGTATTTT.

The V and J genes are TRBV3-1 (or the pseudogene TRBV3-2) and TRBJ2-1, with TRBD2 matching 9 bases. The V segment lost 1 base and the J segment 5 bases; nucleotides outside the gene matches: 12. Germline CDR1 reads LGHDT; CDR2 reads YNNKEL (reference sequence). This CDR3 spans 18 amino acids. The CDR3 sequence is CASSQAGGGGRADNEQFF. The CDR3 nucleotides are TGTGCCAGCAGCCAAGCCGGAGGAGGCGGGAGGGCCGACAATGAGCAGTTCTTC.

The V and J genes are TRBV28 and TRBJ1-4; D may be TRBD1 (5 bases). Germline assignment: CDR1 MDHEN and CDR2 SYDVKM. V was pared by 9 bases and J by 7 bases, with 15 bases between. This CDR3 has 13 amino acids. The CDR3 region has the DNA TGTGCCAGTACCCAGCAGGGAGGTGAAAAACTGTTTTTT. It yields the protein CASTQQGGEKLFF.

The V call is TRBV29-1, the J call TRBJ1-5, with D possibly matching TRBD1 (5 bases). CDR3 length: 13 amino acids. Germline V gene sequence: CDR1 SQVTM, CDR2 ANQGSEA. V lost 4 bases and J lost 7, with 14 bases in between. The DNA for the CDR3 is TGCAGCGTTGGAGAGTCAGGGCGCCAGCCCCAGCATTTT. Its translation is CSVGESGRQPQHF.

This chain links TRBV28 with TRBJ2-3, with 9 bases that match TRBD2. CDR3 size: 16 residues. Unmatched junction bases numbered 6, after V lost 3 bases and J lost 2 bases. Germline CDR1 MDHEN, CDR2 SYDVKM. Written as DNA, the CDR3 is TGTGCCAGCAGTTTGTTTGGCGGGGGGGACACAGATACGCAGTATTTT. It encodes CASSLFGGGDTDTQYF. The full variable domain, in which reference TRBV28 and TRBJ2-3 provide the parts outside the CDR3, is DVKVTQSSRYLVKRTGEKVFLECVQDMDHENMFWYRQDPGLGLRLIYFSYDVKMKEKGDIPEGYSVSREKKERFSLILESASTNQTSMYLCASSLFGGGDTDTQYFGPGTRLTVL.

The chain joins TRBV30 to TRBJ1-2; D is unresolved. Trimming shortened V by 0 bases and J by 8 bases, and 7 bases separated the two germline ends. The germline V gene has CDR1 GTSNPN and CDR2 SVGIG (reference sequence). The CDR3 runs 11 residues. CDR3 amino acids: CAWSVQSGYTF. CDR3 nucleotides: TGTGCCTGGAGTGTACAGAGCGGCTACACCTTC.

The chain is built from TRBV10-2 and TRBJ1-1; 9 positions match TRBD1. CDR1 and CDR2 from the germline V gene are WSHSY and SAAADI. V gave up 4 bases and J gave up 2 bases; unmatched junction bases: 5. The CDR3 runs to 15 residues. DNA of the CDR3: TGCGCCAGCAGTGGATGGGGACAGGGAAACACTGAAGCTTTCTTT. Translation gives CASSGWGQGNTEAFF.

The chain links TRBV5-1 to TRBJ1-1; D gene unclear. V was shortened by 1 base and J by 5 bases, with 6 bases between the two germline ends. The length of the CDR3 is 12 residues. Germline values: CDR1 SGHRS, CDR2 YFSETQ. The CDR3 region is CASSLLHTEAFF. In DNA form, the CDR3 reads TGCGCCAGCAGCTTGCTTCATACTGAAGCTTTCTTT.

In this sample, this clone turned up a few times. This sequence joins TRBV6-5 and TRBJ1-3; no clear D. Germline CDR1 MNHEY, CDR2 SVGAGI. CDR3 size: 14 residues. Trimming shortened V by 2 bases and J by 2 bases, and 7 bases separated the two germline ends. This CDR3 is CASSYRSAGNTIYF. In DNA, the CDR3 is TGTGCCAGCAGTTACAGGAGTGCTGGAAACACCATATATTTT.

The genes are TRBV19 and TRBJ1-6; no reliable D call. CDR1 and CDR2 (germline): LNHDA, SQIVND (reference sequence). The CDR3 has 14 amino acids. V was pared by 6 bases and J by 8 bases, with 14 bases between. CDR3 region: CASSEYFRDSPLHF. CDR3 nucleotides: TGTGCCAGTAGCGAATACTTTAGGGATTCACCCCTCCACTTT. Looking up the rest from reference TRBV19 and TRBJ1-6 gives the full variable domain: DGGITQSPKYLFRKEGQNVTLSCEQNLNHDAMYWYRQDPGQGLRLIYYSQIVNDFQKGDIAEGYSVSREKKESFPLTVTSAQKNPTAFYLCASSEYFRDSPLHFGNGTRLTVT.

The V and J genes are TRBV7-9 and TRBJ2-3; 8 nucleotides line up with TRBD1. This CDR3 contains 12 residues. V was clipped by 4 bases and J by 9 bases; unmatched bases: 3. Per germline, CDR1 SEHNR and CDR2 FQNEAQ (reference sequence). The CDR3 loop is CASSSGQGTQYF. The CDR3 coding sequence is TGTGCCAGCAGCTCCGGACAGGGAACGCAGTATTTT.

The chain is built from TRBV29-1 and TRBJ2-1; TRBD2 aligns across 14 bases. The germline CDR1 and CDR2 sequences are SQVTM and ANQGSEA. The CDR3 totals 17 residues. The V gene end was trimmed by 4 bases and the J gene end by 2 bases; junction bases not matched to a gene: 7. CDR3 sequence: CSVGRLAGGGTYNEQFF. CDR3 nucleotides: TGCAGCGTTGGTCGACTAGCGGGAGGGGGGACCTACAATGAGCAGTTCTTC.

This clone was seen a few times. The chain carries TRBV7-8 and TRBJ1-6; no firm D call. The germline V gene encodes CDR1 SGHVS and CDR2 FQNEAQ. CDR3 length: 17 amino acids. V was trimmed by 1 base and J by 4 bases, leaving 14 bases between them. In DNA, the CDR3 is TGTGCCAGCAGCTTAGTTTCTTTCGGGCAGTATAATTCACCCCTCCACTTT. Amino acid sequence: CASSLVSFGQYNSPLHF.